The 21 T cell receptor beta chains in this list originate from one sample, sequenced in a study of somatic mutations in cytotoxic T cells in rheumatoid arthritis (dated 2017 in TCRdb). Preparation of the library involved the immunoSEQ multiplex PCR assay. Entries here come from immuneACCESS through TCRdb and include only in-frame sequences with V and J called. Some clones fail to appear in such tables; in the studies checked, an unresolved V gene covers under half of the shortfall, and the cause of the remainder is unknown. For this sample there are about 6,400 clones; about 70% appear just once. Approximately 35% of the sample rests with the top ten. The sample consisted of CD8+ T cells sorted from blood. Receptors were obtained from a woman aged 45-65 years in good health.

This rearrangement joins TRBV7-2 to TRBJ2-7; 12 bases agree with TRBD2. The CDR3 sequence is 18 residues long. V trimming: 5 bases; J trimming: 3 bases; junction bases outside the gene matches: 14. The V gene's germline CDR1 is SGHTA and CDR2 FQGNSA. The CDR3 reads CASSPKASGGDPFYEQYF. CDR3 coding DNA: TGTGCCAGCAGCCCGAAGGCTAGCGGGGGGGATCCCTTCTACGAGCAGTACTTC. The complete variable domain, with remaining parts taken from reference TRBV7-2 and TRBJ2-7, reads GAGVSQSPSNKVTEKGKDVELRCDPISGHTALYWYRQSLGQGLEFLIYFQGNSAPDKSGLPSDRFSAERTGGSVSTLTIQRTQQEDSAVYLCASSPKASGGDPFYEQYFGPGTRLTVT.

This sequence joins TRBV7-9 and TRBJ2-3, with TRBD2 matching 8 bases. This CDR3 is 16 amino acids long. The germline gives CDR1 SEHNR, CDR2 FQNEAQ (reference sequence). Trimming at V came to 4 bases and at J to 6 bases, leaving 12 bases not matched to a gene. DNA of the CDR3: TGTGCCAGCAGCTCCGCAACAGCGGGGGCCTCGGATACGCAGTATTTT. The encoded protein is CASSSATAGASDTQYF.

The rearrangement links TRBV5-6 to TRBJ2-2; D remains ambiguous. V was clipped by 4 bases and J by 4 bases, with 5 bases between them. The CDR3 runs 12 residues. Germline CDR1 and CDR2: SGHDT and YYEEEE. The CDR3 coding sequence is TGTGCCAGCAGCCATCCCACCGGGGAGCTGTTTTTT. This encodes CASSHPTGELFF.

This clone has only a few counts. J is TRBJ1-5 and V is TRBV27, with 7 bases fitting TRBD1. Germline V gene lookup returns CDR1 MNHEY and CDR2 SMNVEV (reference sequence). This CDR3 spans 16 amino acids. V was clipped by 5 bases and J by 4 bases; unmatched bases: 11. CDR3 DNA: TGTGCCAGCAGTGATACCCGACAGGGATCAAATCAGCCCCAGCATTTT. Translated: CASSDTRQGSNQPQHF.

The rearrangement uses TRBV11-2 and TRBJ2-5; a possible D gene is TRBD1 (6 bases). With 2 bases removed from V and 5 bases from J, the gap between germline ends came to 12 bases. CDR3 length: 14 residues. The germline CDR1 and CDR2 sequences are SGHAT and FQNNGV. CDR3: CASSLNTGLETQYF. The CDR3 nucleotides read TGTGCCAGCAGCTTAAACACAGGGCTGGAGACCCAGTACTTC.

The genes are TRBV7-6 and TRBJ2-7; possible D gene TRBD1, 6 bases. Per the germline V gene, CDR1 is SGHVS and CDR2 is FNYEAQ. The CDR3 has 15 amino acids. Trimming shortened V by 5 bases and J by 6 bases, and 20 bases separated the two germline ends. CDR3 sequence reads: CASSPGRDNLGEQYF. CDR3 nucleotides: TGTGCCAGCAGCCCAGGCCGGGACAACCTCGGCGAGCAGTACTTC.

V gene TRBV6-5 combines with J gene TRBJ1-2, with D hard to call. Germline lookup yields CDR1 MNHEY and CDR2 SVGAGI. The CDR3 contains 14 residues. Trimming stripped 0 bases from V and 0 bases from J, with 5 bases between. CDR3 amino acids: CASSYSTANYGYTF. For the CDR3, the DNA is TGTGCCAGCAGTTACTCTACAGCTAACTATGGCTACACCTTC.

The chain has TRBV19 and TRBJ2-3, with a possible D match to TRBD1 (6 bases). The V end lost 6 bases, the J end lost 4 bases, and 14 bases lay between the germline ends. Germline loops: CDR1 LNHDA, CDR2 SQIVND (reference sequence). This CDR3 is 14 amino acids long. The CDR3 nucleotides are TGTGCCAGTAGGGAGACGCCAGGGGCAGATACGCAGTATTTT. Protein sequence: CASRETPGADTQYF.

The CDR3 sequence: CASSSQTGTGFYGYTF. As DNA, the CDR3 is TGTGCCAGCAGTTCCCAAACCGGGACAGGGTTCTATGGCTACACCTTC. This rearrangement joins TRBV6-5 to TRBJ1-2, with TRBD1 identical over 9 bases. Per the germline V gene, CDR1 is MNHEY and CDR2 is SVGAGI. The CDR3 is 16 residues long. The ends lost 4 bases at V and 4 bases at J; junction bases unmatched: 10.

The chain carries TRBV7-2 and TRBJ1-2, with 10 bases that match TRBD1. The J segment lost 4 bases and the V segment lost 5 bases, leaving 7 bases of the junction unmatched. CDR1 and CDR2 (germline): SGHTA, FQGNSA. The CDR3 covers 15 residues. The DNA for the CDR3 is TGTGCCAGCAGCGCTAGACAGGGGGCCGCCTATGGCTACACCTTC. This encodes CASSARQGAAYGYTF. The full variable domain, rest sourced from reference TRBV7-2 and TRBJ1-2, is GAGVSQSPSNKVTEKGKDVELRCDPISGHTALYWYRQSLGQGLEFLIYFQGNSAPDKSGLPSDRFSAERTGGSVSTLTIQRTQQEDSAVYLCASSARQGAAYGYTFGSGTRLTVV.

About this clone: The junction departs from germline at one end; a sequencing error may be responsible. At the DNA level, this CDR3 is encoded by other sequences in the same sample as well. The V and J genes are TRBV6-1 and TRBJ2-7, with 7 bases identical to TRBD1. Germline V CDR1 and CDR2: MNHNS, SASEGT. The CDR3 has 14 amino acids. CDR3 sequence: CAISDPRDSYEQYF. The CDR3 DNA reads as TGTGCCATCAGTGATCCTAGGGACAGCTACGAGCAGTACTTC.

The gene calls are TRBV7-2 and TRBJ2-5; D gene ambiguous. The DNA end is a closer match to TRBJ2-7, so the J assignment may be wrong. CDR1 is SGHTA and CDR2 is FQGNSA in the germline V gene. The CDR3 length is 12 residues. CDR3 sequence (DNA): TGTGCCAGCAGCTCACCCTCATACGAGCAGTACTTC. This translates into CASSSPSYEQYF.

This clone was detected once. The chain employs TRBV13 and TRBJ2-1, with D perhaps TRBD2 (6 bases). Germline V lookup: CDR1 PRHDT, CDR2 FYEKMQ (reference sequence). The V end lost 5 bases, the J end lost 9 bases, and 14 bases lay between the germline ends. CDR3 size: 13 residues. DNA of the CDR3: TGTGCCAGCAGCCCTGGACGGGGGTTTGAGCAGTTCTTC. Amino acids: CASSPGRGFEQFF.

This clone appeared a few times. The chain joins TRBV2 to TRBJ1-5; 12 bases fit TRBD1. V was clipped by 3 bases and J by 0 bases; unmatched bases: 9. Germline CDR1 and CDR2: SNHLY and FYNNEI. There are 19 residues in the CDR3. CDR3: CASSEPGQGASYSNQPQHF. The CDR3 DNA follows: TGTGCCAGCAGTGAGCCGGGACAGGGGGCATCCTATAGCAATCAGCCCCAGCATTTT.

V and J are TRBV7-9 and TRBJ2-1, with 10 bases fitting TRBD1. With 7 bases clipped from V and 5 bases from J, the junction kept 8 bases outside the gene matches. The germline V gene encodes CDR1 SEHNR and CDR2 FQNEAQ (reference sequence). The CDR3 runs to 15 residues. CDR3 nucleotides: TGTGCCAGCATGATGACAGGGGGCTACAACAATGAGCAGTTCTTC. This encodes CASMMTGGYNNEQFF.

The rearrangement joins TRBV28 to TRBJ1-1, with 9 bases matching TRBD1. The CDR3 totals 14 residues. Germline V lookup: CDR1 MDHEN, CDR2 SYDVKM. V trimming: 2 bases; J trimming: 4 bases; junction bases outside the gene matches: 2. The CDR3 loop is CASSLMGQGTEAFF. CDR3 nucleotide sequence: TGTGCCAGCAGTTTAATGGGACAGGGCACTGAAGCTTTCTTT.

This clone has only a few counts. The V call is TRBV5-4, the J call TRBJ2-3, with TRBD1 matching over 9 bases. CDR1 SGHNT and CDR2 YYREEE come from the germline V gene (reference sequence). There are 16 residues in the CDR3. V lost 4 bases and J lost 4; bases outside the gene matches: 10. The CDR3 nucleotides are TGTGCCAGCAGCCAAGGTGGGACAGGGAGCGCAGATACGCAGTATTTT. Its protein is CASSQGGTGSADTQYF. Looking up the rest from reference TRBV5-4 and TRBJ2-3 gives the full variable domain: ETGVTQSPTHLIKTRGQQVTLRCSSQSGHNTVSWYQQALGQGPQFIFQYYREEENGRGNFPPRFSGLQFPNYSSELNVNALELDDSALYLCASSQGGTGSADTQYFGPGTRLTVL.

In nucleotides, the CDR3 is TGCGCCAGCAGCCAAGAGGGCCTCGGAATTGATACGCAGTATTTT. Amino acids: CASSQEGLGIDTQYF. V gene TRBV4-3 combines with J gene TRBJ2-3; D is undetermined. The CDR3 is made up of 15 amino acids. The V gene's germline CDR1 is LGHNA and CDR2 YSLEER. The germline V and J ends were trimmed by 0 bases and 6 bases, with 13 bases remaining between them.

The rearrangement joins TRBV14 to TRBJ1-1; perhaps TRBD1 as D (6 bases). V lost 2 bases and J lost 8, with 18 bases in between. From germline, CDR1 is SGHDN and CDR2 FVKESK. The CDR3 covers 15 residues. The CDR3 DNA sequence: TGTGCCAGCAGCCAAACTCCGGGACAAATCCCAGAAGCTTTCTTT. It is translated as CASSQTPGQIPEAFF.

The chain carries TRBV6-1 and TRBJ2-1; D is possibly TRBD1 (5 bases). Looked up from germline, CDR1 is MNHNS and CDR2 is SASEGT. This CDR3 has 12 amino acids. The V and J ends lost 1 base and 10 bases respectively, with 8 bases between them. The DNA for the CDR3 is TGTGCCAGCAGTGAAGGGGGCGTAGAGCAGTTCTTC. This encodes CASSEGGVEQFF.

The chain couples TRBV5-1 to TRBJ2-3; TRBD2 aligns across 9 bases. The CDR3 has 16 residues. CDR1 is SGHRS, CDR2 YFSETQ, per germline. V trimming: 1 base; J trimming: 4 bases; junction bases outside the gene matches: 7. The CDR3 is CASSLTLAGPPDTQYF. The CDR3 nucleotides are TGCGCCAGCAGCTTGACGCTAGCGGGGCCTCCAGATACGCAGTATTTT.